A single count supports the clone carrying this T cell receptor beta chain. Antigen specificity is unknown. V was trimmed by 1 base and J by 1 base, leaving 6 bases between them. Per the germline V gene, CDR1 is GTSNPN and CDR2 is SVGIG (reference sequence). The CDR3 has 13 residues. This sample stems from a study of tumour-infiltrating T cells in Burkitt lymphoma. Background on the study: Patients covered every epidemiological subtype of Burkitt lymphoma. Productive clonality predicted overall and progression-free survival. Whole-study results and caveats: Several public clonotypes were shared across many Burkitt lymphoma patients.

Sequencing was performed with immunoSEQ multiplex PCR; in TCRdb, only in-frame clones are kept and a portion is missing. Among about 6,600 clones listed, more than 75% were seen once. This TCR derives from a human donor with Burkitt lymphoma. Sequenced sample: tumor tissue. V and J are TRBV30 and TRBJ2-3; D unresolved. In DNA, the CDR3 is TGTGCCTGGAGTGGAGGCCGCACAGATACGCAGTATTTT. This translates into CAWSGGRTDTQYF. The full variable domain, its missing parts supplied by reference TRBV30 and TRBJ2-3, is SQTIHQWPATLVQPVGSPLSLECTVEGTSNPNLYWYRQAAGRGLQLLFYSVGIGQISSEVPQNLSASRPQDRQFILSSKKLLLSDSGFYLCAWSGGRTDTQYFGPGTRLTVL.